A selection of T cell receptor beta chains follows, all from one sample in a study of human T cells and chemical hapten exposure. MiXCR, applied by TCRdb to the RACE reads, yields one record per CDR3 protein. The sample includes 180,000 or so distinct CDR3 sequences, approximately 20% of them seen just once. Sample: whole blood, taken in connection with sensitization to the hapten diphenylcyclopropenone (DPC). Every receptor here comes from a woman aged 45-65 years with alopecia areata. Some clones in this sample may be carry-over from other donors' samples. CDR3s include the opening cysteine and the closing phenylalanine or tryptophan. Each record gives: CDR3 length, V gene, D gene, J gene, clone size, CDR3 DNA, CDR3 protein. The D gene is left open where the match is weak. For some rows the clone size is stated as once, few or many, or as a class when expanded; others skip it.

16	TRBV20-1	-	TRBJ2-3	-	TGCAGTGCCCCGCTAGAAATGACTAGATTCCCAGATACGCAGTATTTT	CSAPLEMTRFPDTQYF
15	TRBV7-9	TRBD2	TRBJ2-1	few	TGTGCCAGCAGCTTAGGAGGTAGCGGGAGGCCAGAGCAGTTCTTC	CASSLGGSGRPEQFF
15	TRBV4-1	TRBD2	TRBJ2-7	-	TGCGCCAGCAGCCAACCAGCGGGATCCGCTGGCGAGCAGTACTTC	CASSQPAGSAGEQYF
13	TRBV12-3/TRBV12-4	-	TRBJ2-2	-	TGTGCCAGCAGTTTAAGCCGGGCCGGGGAGCTGTTTTTT	CASSLSRAGELFF
12	TRBV5-1	-	TRBJ1-2	many	TGCGCCAGCAGCAACGGAAAATATGGCTACACCTTC	CASSNGKYGYTF
14	TRBV9	-	TRBJ1-1	once	TGTGCCAGCAGCGGCGCAGGTTTGGGCACTGAAGCTTTCTTT	CASSGAGLGTEAFF
15	TRBV7-9	TRBD1	TRBJ2-3	few	TGTGCCAGCAGCCTTTCGACAGGGGGAACAGATACGCAGTATTTT	CASSLSTGGTDTQYF
14	TRBV7-8	-	TRBJ1-1	-	TGTGCCAGCAGCTTAGTCGAGAAGGGGGCTGAAGCTTTCTTT	CASSLVEKGAEAFF
13	TRBV29-1	TRBD1	TRBJ1-6	few	TGCAGCGCTCAGACAGGGGCCAATTCACCCCTCCACTTT	CSAQTGANSPLHF
13	TRBV3-1	TRBD1	TRBJ1-2	many	TGTGCCAGCGGGGGACAGGCTGCGTTTGGCTACACCTTC	CASGGQAAFGYTF
15	TRBV11-2	-	TRBJ1-2	-	TGTGCCAGCAGCTCGCCAAGGGGGGAGATCAGTGGCTACACCTTC	CASSSPRGEISGYTF
17	TRBV12-3/TRBV12-4	TRBD1	TRBJ1-5	-	TGTGCCAGCAGTCCGGGTGCGGGACAGGGAAGCAATCAGCCCCAGCATTTT	CASSPGAGQGSNQPQHF
14	TRBV5-1	TRBD2	TRBJ2-5	-	TGCGCCAGCAGCCAGACTAGCGGACAAGAGACCCAGTACTTC	CASSQTSGQETQYF
14	TRBV3-1	TRBD1	TRBJ1-4	-	TGTGCCAGCAGCCCCCCCGGACAGGAACAAAAACTGTTTTTT	CASSPPGQEQKLFF
13	TRBV20-1	-	TRBJ1-1	-	TGCAGTGCTAGAGAAGGACGGAGACCTGAAGCTTTCTTT	CSAREGRRPEAFF
16	TRBV29-1	TRBD2	TRBJ2-3	-	TGCAGCGTTTCTAGTCTAGCGGGAGTTGACACAGATACGCAGTATTTT	CSVSSLAGVDTDTQYF
14	TRBV20-1	-	TRBJ1-6	few	TGCAGTGCTAGATCTCCCATGGGGATATCACCCCTCCACTTT	CSARSPMGISPLHF
15	TRBV3-1	-	TRBJ1-5	-	TGTGCCAGCAGCCAATCATCAGGGGTGAATCAGCCCCAGCATTTT	CASSQSSGVNQPQHF
14	TRBV18	-	TRBJ1-2	-	TGTGCCAGCTCACCGGAACCGTTCATCTATGGCTACACCTTC	CASSPEPFIYGYTF
15	TRBV20-1	-	TRBJ2-7	-	TGCAGTGCTAGGGCTAGGGTTCTTAGTCCCTACGAGCAGTACTTC	CSARARVLSPYEQYF
14	TRBV29-1	-	TRBJ2-1	few	TGCAGCGACAAACAGGTTAGATCCTACAATGAGCAGTTCTTC	CSDKQVRSYNEQFF
14	TRBV12-3/TRBV12-4	TRBD2	TRBJ2-2	-	TGTGCCAGCACCCTAGCGGCGAACACCGGGGAGCTGTTTTTT	CASTLAANTGELFF
17	TRBV2	TRBD2	TRBJ2-1	few	TGTGCCAGCAGTGAAAGCGTAGCGGGAGTTTCCTACAATGAGCAGTTCTTC	CASSESVAGVSYNEQFF
14	TRBV2	-	TRBJ2-5	few	TGTGCCAGCAGGCCCTCAGAAAGGGGGGAGACCCAGTACTTC	CASRPSERGETQYF
14	TRBV4-2	-	TRBJ2-3	-	TGTGCCAGCAGCCAAGCGGGCCCCACAGATACGCAGTATTTT	CASSQAGPTDTQYF
14	TRBV3-1	-	TRBJ2-1	many	TGTGCCAGCAGCCAAGAAGTCTACCTCAATGAGCAGTTCTTC	CASSQEVYLNEQFF
14	TRBV7-9	-	TRBJ2-7	few	TGTGCCAGCAGCTTAGAGGGGGGACCCTACGAGCAGTACTTC	CASSLEGGPYEQYF
12	TRBV7-9	-	TRBJ1-1	-	TGTGCCAGTTCACTCAGTCACACTGAAGCTTTCTTT	CASSLSHTEAFF
15	TRBV30	TRBD2	TRBJ2-7	few	TGTGCCTGGAGTGTACGAGGCGGGAGCGGTTACGAGCAGTACTTC	CAWSVRGGSGYEQYF
12	TRBV6-5	-	TRBJ2-7	-	TGTGCCAGCAGTTACGAAAGGGGCGAGCAGTACTTC	CASSYERGEQYF
15	TRBV7-3	TRBD2	TRBJ2-7	-	TGTGCCAGCAGCCCCGTAGCGGGAGTAGTACCCGAGCAGTACTTC	CASSPVAGVVPEQYF
13	TRBV20-1	-	TRBJ1-2	-	TGCAGTGCTATGGCCGACAGGAACTATGGCTACACCTTC	CSAMADRNYGYTF
15	TRBV6-2/TRBV6-3	TRBD1	TRBJ1-5	-	TGTGCCAGCAGTAGATACAGGGGAGGAAATCAGCCCCAGCATTTT	CASSRYRGGNQPQHF
17	TRBV7-2	-	TRBJ1-1	-	TGTGCCAGCAGATTAAAACCGGGACAACTTGAATGGACTGAAGCTTTCTTT	CASRLKPGQLEWTEAFF
14	TRBV2	-	TRBJ2-6	-	TGTGCCAGCAGCCAGATCTCTGGGGCCAACGTCCTGACTTTC	CASSQISGANVLTF
13	TRBV7-2	-	TRBJ2-5	few	TGTGCCAGCAGCTTAGCGCTTAGGGAGACCCAGTACTTC	CASSLALRETQYF